These 20 T cell receptor beta chains were all obtained from the same sample, sequenced in a study of regulatory T cells. Study outcomes and limitations: Hydrophobic residues at CDR3 positions 6 and 7 were enriched in conventional CD4+ T cells of CD3G-deficient patients.

The PCR used 52 TRBV and 13 TRBJ primers. Sequenced by immunoSEQ multiplex PCR; TCRdb stores in-frame clones only, minus some. The sample records 30,000 to 40,000 clones, approximately 93% being singletons. These TCRs are of unknown antigen specificity. Sequences were obtained from conventional CD4+ T cells sorted from blood. These receptor sequences come from a child younger than 10 with CD3G deficiency.

The sample holds one count of this clone. V gene TRBV5-1 combines with J gene TRBJ2-1; maybe TRBD1 (6 bases). The V and J ends lost 4 bases and 4 bases respectively, with 9 bases between them. From germline, CDR1 is SGHRS and CDR2 YFSETQ. There are 13 residues in the CDR3. This CDR3 reads CASSDQGYNEQFF. CDR3 DNA: TGCGCCAGCAGCGATCAGGGGTACAATGAGCAGTTCTTC. Based on the CDR3 plus reference TRBV5-1 and TRBJ2-1, the full variable domain is KAGVTQTPRYLIKTRGQQVTLSCSPISGHRSVSWYQQTPGQGLQFLFEYFSETQRNKGNFPGRFSGRQFSNSRSEMNVSTLELGDSALYLCASSDQGYNEQFFGPGTRLTVL.

This rearrangement joins TRBV28 to TRBJ1-1; D unclear. The germline gives CDR1 MDHEN, CDR2 SYDVKM. V lost 8 bases to trimming and J lost 1 base, with 8 bases between them. This CDR3 is built from 12 residues. CDR3 loop: CASSQSNTEAFF. Here the CDR3 DNA reads TGTGCCAGCTCTCAATCGAACACTGAAGCTTTCTTT.

The chain uses TRBV5-1 and TRBJ2-6; D is perhaps TRBD1 (5 bases). V lost 3 bases to trimming and J lost 0 bases, with 7 bases between them. Germline CDR1 SGHRS, CDR2 YFSETQ. The CDR3 is made up of 15 amino acids. The CDR3: CASSSDSSGANVLTF. The CDR3 DNA sequence: TGCGCCAGCAGCTCCGACAGCTCTGGGGCCAACGTCCTGACTTTC.

This chain uses TRBV6-1 with TRBJ2-7; D possibly corresponds to TRBD1 (6 bases). The germline V gene encodes CDR1 MNHNS and CDR2 SASEGT. V was trimmed by 4 bases and J by 7 bases, leaving 20 bases between them. The CDR3 contains 15 residues. CDR3 residues: CASSGFLQTGREQYF. The CDR3 DNA is TGTGCCAGCAGTGGGTTTCTCCAGACAGGCCGAGAGCAGTACTTC.

V gene TRBV6-1 combines with J gene TRBJ2-7; tentative D call: TRBD2 (5 bases). Germline-derived CDR1 and CDR2 are MNHNS and SASEGT. The CDR3 has 13 residues. V was clipped by 5 bases and J by 6 bases, with 14 bases between them. As DNA, the CDR3 is TGTGCCAGCAGTCGGGGTAGCTTCGCCGAGCAGTACTTC. Translation gives CASSRGSFAEQYF.

The chain has TRBV5-1 and TRBJ2-1; D may match TRBD1 or TRBD2 (5 bases each). Germline loops: CDR1 SGHRS, CDR2 YFSETQ. V gave up 0 bases and J gave up 7 bases, with 14 bases separating them. The CDR3 covers 15 residues. The CDR3 region is CASSLALNWGNEQFF. As DNA, the CDR3 is TGCGCCAGCAGCTTGGCCTTGAACTGGGGGAATGAGCAGTTCTTC.

This rearrangement joins TRBV7-9 to TRBJ2-3, with TRBD1 as a possible D gene (6 bases). The CDR3 is made up of 15 amino acids. Germline values: CDR1 SEHNR, CDR2 FQNEAQ (reference sequence). The V end was cut by 3 bases, the J end by 0 bases, with 10 bases between. This CDR3 reads CASSFKTGSTDTQYF. DNA for the CDR3: TGTGCCAGCAGCTTTAAGACAGGAAGCACAGATACGCAGTATTTT.

This chain connects TRBV11-2 to TRBJ2-2; D remains ambiguous. Trimming shortened V by 3 bases and J by 5 bases, and 7 bases separated the two germline ends. The length of the CDR3 is 13 residues. The germline gives CDR1 SGHAT, CDR2 FQNNGV. For the CDR3, the DNA is TGTGCCAGCAGCTTCCAGTGGACCGGGGAGCTGTTTTTT. Protein sequence: CASSFQWTGELFF.

The chain combines TRBV5-1 with TRBJ1-4; D may be TRBD1 (6 bases). The CDR3 has 14 amino acids. Germline V gene data show CDR1 as SGHRS and CDR2 as YFSETQ. The germline V and J ends were trimmed by 2 bases and 7 bases, with 12 bases remaining between them. The CDR3 sequence is CASSFRGQGEKLFF. In DNA, the CDR3 is TGCGCCAGCAGCTTCCGGGGGCAGGGTGAAAAACTGTTTTTT.

The count of this clone is one. This chain links TRBV5-1 with TRBJ2-6; 7 bases agree with TRBD2. The CDR3 has 15 amino acids. Germline V gives CDR1 SGHRS, CDR2 YFSETQ. V lost 4 bases to trimming and J lost 3 bases; unmatched junction nucleotides: 4. The CDR3 coding sequence is TGCGCCAGCAGCCGCGGGGGTAGTGGGGCCAACGTCCTGACTTTC. Protein sequence: CASSRGGSGANVLTF.

A remark on this clone: Other DNA sequences in this sample translate to the same CDR3. Written as DNA, the CDR3 is TGCGCCAGCAGTTTTGCGGGAGGGCGGAAAGATACGCAGTATTTT. This translates into CASSFAGGRKDTQYF. The rearrangement links TRBV5-1 to TRBJ2-3; 9 bases align to TRBD2. Trimming took 5 bases from V and 5 from J; bases not matched to a gene: 9. CDR1 SGHRS and CDR2 YFSETQ come from the germline V gene. CDR3 length: 15 residues.

The chain combines TRBV10-3 with TRBJ2-1, with TRBD2 matching 8 bases. V dropped 4 bases and J dropped 9; count of bases not matched to a gene: 5. Germline V gives CDR1 ENHRY, CDR2 SYGVKD. This CDR3 is built from 13 residues. The DNA for the CDR3 is TGTGCCATCAGTGCGACTAGCGTCGGTGAGCAGTTCTTC. Amino acid sequence: CAISATSVGEQFF.

The V call is TRBV5-1, the J call TRBJ2-7; TRBD1 matches at 8 bases. Germline V gives CDR1 SGHRS, CDR2 YFSETQ. J was trimmed by 2 bases and V by 4 bases; bases with no gene match: 11. This CDR3 region has 16 residues. In DNA, the CDR3 is TGCGCCAGCAGCCCGGGCCGGGGGACAGGCGCCTACGAGCAGTACTTC. This translates into CASSPGRGTGAYEQYF.

The chain has TRBV19 and TRBJ2-1; D might be TRBD1 (6 bases). The germline V and J ends were trimmed by 3 bases and 10 bases, with 22 bases remaining between them. From germline, CDR1 is LNHDA and CDR2 SQIVND (reference sequence). The CDR3 consists of 16 residues. The CDR3 DNA is TGTGCCAGTAGTATTGGGGGCGCAGGGGCCTACAGGGAGCAGTTCTTC. The encoded protein is CASSIGGAGAYREQFF.

The chain recombines TRBV10-3 with TRBJ1-5, with 9 positions matching TRBD1. After removal of 10 bases from V and 6 bases from J, the junction contained 13 bases not matched to a gene. The CDR3 has 15 residues. Germline CDR1 ENHRY, CDR2 SYGVKD. The CDR3 sequence: CASRDLRDRAQPQHF. CDR3 nucleotides: TGTGCCAGCAGAGACCTCCGGGACAGGGCTCAGCCCCAGCATTTT.

The V and J genes are TRBV5-1 and TRBJ2-7; no firm D call. The CDR3 contains 13 residues. V was clipped by 1 base and J by 3 bases, with 8 bases between them. Germline loops: CDR1 SGHRS, CDR2 YFSETQ. The CDR3 DNA reads TGCGCCAGCAGCTTGATTTGGAGCTACGAGCAGTACTTC. It translates to CASSLIWSYEQYF. Full variable domain (remainder filled in from reference TRBV5-1 and TRBJ2-7): KAGVTQTPRYLIKTRGQQVTLSCSPISGHRSVSWYQQTPGQGLQFLFEYFSETQRNKGNFPGRFSGRQFSNSRSEMNVSTLELGDSALYLCASSLIWSYEQYFGPGTRLTVT.

V and J are TRBV6-1 and TRBJ2-4; TRBD2 matches 9 bases. Germline V CDR1 and CDR2: MNHNS, SASEGT. Unmatched junction bases numbered 19, after V lost 2 bases and J lost 2 bases. The length of the CDR3 is 21 residues. The CDR3 is CASSESVGGTSTKGTKNIQYF. CDR3 nucleotides: TGTGCCAGCAGTGAATCGGTGGGGGGGACTAGCACCAAAGGGACCAAAAACATTCAGTACTTC.

This clone was detected a few times. The chain links TRBV28 to TRBJ1-2; unclear D gene. Trimming stripped 8 bases from V and 6 bases from J, with 13 bases between. The CDR3 contains 12 residues. CDR1 is MDHEN and CDR2 is SYDVKM in the germline V gene. The CDR3 region is CASQSPRDGYTF. CDR3 sequence (DNA): TGTGCCAGCCAAAGCCCGAGGGATGGCTACACCTTC.

V and J are TRBV7-9 and TRBJ2-1; 7 nucleotides line up with TRBD1. Per the germline V gene, CDR1 is SEHNR and CDR2 is FQNEAQ (reference sequence). The CDR3 is 15 amino acids. With 2 bases clipped from V and 7 bases from J, the junction kept 8 bases outside the gene matches. The chain's CDR3 is CASSLTGARGNEQFF. CDR3 sequence (DNA): TGTGCCAGCAGCTTAACAGGGGCCAGGGGGAATGAGCAGTTCTTC.

The chain has TRBV11-3 and TRBJ2-4; TRBD1 agrees at 8 bases. With 1 base clipped from V and 8 bases from J, the junction kept 7 bases outside the gene matches. The CDR3 contains 15 residues. CDR1 is SGHNT and CDR2 is YENEEA in the germline V gene. The CDR3 here is CASSLGESDRDIQYF. For the CDR3, the DNA is TGTGCCAGCAGCTTAGGGGAGTCGGACAGGGACATTCAGTACTTC.